The present T cell receptor beta chain was sequenced within a study of T cell changes during pregnancy in multiple sclerosis. Germline CDR1 and CDR2: LNHDA and SQIVND (reference sequence). The V and J ends lost 5 bases and 3 bases respectively, with 20 bases between them. The CDR3 has 17 residues. Measured with immunoSEQ multiplex PCR; TCRdb has only the in-frame clones, and not every one. The sample consists of about 79,000 clones, about 93% of them appearing once. This clonotype originated in a female donor with multiple sclerosis, enrolled in a pregnancy study. The chain combines TRBV19 with TRBJ2-1; the D gene is possibly TRBD2 (6 bases). Sequencing was performed on CD4+ T cells from peripheral blood mononuclear cells, taken in the second trimester of pregnancy. The CDR3 loop is CASSLSEGIVLYNEQFF. CDR3 DNA: TGTGCCAGTAGTTTGTCGGAGGGAATTGTGCTCTACAATGAGCAGTTCTTC.